These 18 T cell receptor beta chains were all obtained from the same sample, sequenced in a study of blood T cell repertoires in COVID-19. Sequencing used immunoSEQ multiplex PCR; TCRdb keeps in-frame clones, though not all of them. The data hold 130,000 or so clones, with roughly 84% observed a single time. The material sequenced was peripheral blood. The receptors were gathered from a woman aged 60-70 years with acute or convalescent COVID-19.

J is TRBJ2-3 and V is TRBV4-2, with TRBD2 as a possible D gene (6 bases). The CDR3 sequence is 19 residues long. Looked up from germline, CDR1 is LGHNA and CDR2 is YNFKEQ. Trimming took off 0 bases at V and 0 bases at J, with 19 bases between the two ends. The CDR3 is CASSQEEGGRFISTDTQYF. The CDR3 nucleotides read TGTGCCAGCAGCCAAGAAGAGGGAGGACGGTTTATTAGCACAGATACGCAGTATTTT.

V and J are TRBV12-5 and TRBJ1-4; no clear D gene. Trimming stripped 5 bases from V and 8 bases from J, with 12 bases between. Germline values: CDR1 LGHNT, CDR2 FRNRAP. This CDR3 has 13 amino acids. The DNA for the CDR3 is TGTGCTAGTGGTCTCATGCAACGGGAAAAACTGTTTTTT. It encodes CASGLMQREKLFF.

This chain links TRBV28 with TRBJ2-7; 7 nucleotides match TRBD1. After removal of 5 bases from V and 6 bases from J, the junction contained 16 bases not matched to a gene. Germline values: CDR1 MDHEN, CDR2 SYDVKM. The CDR3 runs to 16 residues. Here the CDR3 reads CASSPLTWTGSLEQYF. The DNA of the CDR3 is TGTGCCAGCAGTCCCCTAACTTGGACAGGATCTCTCGAGCAGTACTTC. Full variable domain (rest looked up from reference TRBV28 and TRBJ2-7): DVKVTQSSRYLVKRTGEKVFLECVQDMDHENMFWYRQDPGLGLRLIYFSYDVKMKEKGDIPEGYSVSREKKERFSLILESASTNQTSMYLCASSPLTWTGSLEQYFGPGTRLTVT.

The genes are TRBV19 and TRBJ1-3; D is uncertain. Deletions cut 6 bases from V and 1 base from J, with 10 bases between. Germline V gives CDR1 LNHDA, CDR2 SQIVND (reference sequence). This CDR3 has 14 residues. CDR3 amino acids: CASREAGSGNTIYF. CDR3 DNA: TGTGCCAGTAGAGAGGCGGGGTCTGGAAACACCATATATTTT.

This sequence joins TRBV7-9 and TRBJ2-1; 8 bases map to TRBD2. The germline V gene has CDR1 SEHNR and CDR2 FQNEAQ (reference sequence). The CDR3 runs 15 residues. Trimming at V came to 5 bases and at J to 5 bases, leaving 8 bases not matched to a gene. CDR3 DNA: TGTGCCAGCAGCCTTAGCGGGGTGAGCGACAATGAGCAGTTCTTC. As protein: CASSLSGVSDNEQFF. The variable domain in full, with the rest retrieved from reference TRBV7-9 and TRBJ2-1, is DTGVSQNPRHKITKRGQNVTFRCDPISEHNRLYWYRQTLGQGPEFLTYFQNEAQLEKSRLLSDRFSAERPKGSFSTLEIQRTEQGDSAMYLCASSLSGVSDNEQFFGPGTRLTVL.

The chain recombines TRBV27 with TRBJ1-6, with TRBD1 identical over 10 bases. The CDR3 is 18 amino acids. The germline V gene encodes CDR1 MNHEY and CDR2 SMNVEV (reference sequence). Trimming removed 6 bases from V and 10 bases from J; junction bases left unmatched: 18. The CDR3 DNA follows: TGTGCCAGCAGCCAACGCATGGACAGGGGGACCAAGAGATCACCCCTCCACTTT. This gives the protein CASSQRMDRGTKRSPLHF.

The CDR3 DNA follows: TGTGCCAGCAGTTACTTGGACAGAGAATACGAGCAGTACTTC. Its translation is CASSYLDREYEQYF. The gene calls are TRBV6-6 and TRBJ2-7, with D possibly being TRBD1 (6 bases). V dropped 1 base and J dropped 4 bases, with 11 bases sitting between them. Germline V gives CDR1 MNHNY, CDR2 SVGAGI (reference sequence). The CDR3 sequence is 14 residues long.

This clone has just one count. The CDR3 reads CASSDGGGTFFYEQYF. The CDR3 bases are TGTGCCAGCAGTGATGGGGGGGGTACTTTCTTCTACGAGCAGTACTTC. The V gene is TRBV25-1, the J gene TRBJ2-7; 7 positions match TRBD2. This CDR3 spans 16 amino acids. Germline CDR1 MGHDK, CDR2 SYGVNS. Germline trimming cut 3 bases from V and 3 bases from J; bases unmatched to any gene: 11.

The chain employs TRBV18 and TRBJ1-1, with a weak D call TRBD1 (5 bases). Trimming removed 4 bases from V and 0 bases from J, with 21 bases in between. The length of the CDR3 is 18 residues. Germline V gives CDR1 KGHSH, CDR2 LQKENI. The CDR3, as DNA: TGTGCCAGCTCACGATCAGCCGGGGACTTGGGGCTGAACACTGAAGCTTTCTTT. The encoded protein is CASSRSAGDLGLNTEAFF.

V is TRBV5-1 and J is TRBJ2-3, with TRBD2 identical over 11 bases. J was trimmed by 6 bases and V by 3 bases; bases with no gene match: 6. The germline V gene encodes CDR1 SGHRS and CDR2 YFSETQ. There are 15 residues in the CDR3. The chain's CDR3 is CASSSLAGGADTQYF. CDR3 DNA sequence: TGCGCCAGCAGCTCCCTAGCGGGGGGCGCGGATACGCAGTATTTT.

This chain uses TRBV5-8 with TRBJ2-5, with 8 bases lining up with TRBD1. The ends lost 0 bases at V and 4 bases at J; junction bases unmatched: 5. The CDR3 spans 15 residues. Germline CDR1 SGHTS, CDR2 YDEGEE. CDR3 residues: CASSLAGGSGETQYF. The CDR3 bases are TGTGCCAGCAGCTTGGCAGGGGGCTCAGGAGAGACCCAGTACTTC.

V is TRBV19 and J is TRBJ2-1, with TRBD2 identical over 7 bases. Germline trimming cut 1 base from V and 6 bases from J; bases unmatched to any gene: 9. The CDR3 length is 16 residues. From germline, CDR1 is LNHDA and CDR2 SQIVND (reference sequence). DNA for the CDR3: TGTGCCAGTAGTATAGTGGCCAGCGGGGTAAGCAATGAGCAGTTCTTC. As protein: CASSIVASGVSNEQFF.

The CDR3 region has the DNA TGTGCCAGCGGCACACAGGGCGGCGGGGAGCTGTTTTTT. Residues: CASGTQGGGELFF. The J gene is TRBJ2-2, the V gene TRBV25-1, with D perhaps matching TRBD1 (6 bases). The CDR3 extends over 13 amino acids. Germline V gene lookup returns CDR1 MGHDK and CDR2 SYGVNS. Trimming took 8 bases from V and 7 from J, leaving 14 bases between them.

The V gene is TRBV7-8, the J gene TRBJ2-5; TRBD1 is a possible D gene (6 bases). V was cut by 4 bases and J by 0 bases, with 18 bases left in between. From germline, CDR1 is SGHVS and CDR2 FQNEAQ. This CDR3 region has 17 residues. The DNA of the CDR3 is TGTGCCAGCAGCTCTCAACCGGGACAACGGTACCAAGAGACCCAGTACTTC. Protein product: CASSSQPGQRYQETQYF.

The V and J genes are TRBV4-1 and TRBJ2-5; D might be TRBD1 (6 bases). Trimming took 0 bases from V and 4 from J, leaving 9 bases between them. The germline gives CDR1 MGHRA, CDR2 YSYEKL. The CDR3 is made up of 14 amino acids. The CDR3 bases are TGCGCCAGCAGCCAAGACCAGGGGAGAGAGACCCAGTACTTC. This translates into CASSQDQGRETQYF.

The chain links TRBV28 to TRBJ2-7; unclear D gene. V was pared by 6 bases and J by 2 bases, with 20 bases between. In germline, CDR1 is MDHEN, CDR2 SYDVKM. The CDR3 contains 16 residues. The CDR3 nucleotides are TGTGCCAGCAGCTTCCTACTACACCTACTTACCTACGAGCAGTACTTC. Translation gives CASSFLLHLLTYEQYF.

This clone was observed a few times. This chain joins TRBV7-9 and TRBJ2-7, with D perhaps TRBD2 (5 bases). Germline CDR1 reads SEHNR; CDR2 reads FQNEAQ (reference sequence). V lost 1 base and J 6 bases, leaving 10 bases between the germline ends. The CDR3 sequence is 13 residues long. This chain's CDR3 is CASSLGLAGEQYF. For the CDR3, the DNA is TGTGCCAGCAGCTTAGGCCTAGCCGGCGAGCAGTACTTC.

This clone was counted once. V and J are TRBV19 and TRBJ1-2; 7 nucleotides align to TRBD1. The CDR3 spans 14 residues. CDR1 and CDR2 (germline): LNHDA, SQIVND (reference sequence). V lost 4 bases, J lost 5 bases, and 7 bases stayed unmatched. CDR3 sequence (DNA): TGTGCCAGTAGTACTGGACAGGCGACATATGGCTACACCTTC. This sequence encodes CASSTGQATYGYTF.